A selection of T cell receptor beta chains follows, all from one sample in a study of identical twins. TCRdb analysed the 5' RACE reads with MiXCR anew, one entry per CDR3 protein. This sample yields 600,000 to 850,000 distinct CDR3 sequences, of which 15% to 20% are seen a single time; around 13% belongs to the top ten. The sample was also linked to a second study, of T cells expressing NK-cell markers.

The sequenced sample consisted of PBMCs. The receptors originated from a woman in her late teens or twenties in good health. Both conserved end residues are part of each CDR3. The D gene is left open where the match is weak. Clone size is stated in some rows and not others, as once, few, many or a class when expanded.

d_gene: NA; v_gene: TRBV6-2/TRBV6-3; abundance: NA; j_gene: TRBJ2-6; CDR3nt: TGTGCCAGCAGTTACTCGGTCCGATTTGGGCTAGCGTTGGTGCGTGGGGCCAACGTCCTGACTTTC; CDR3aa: CASSYSVRFGLALVRGANVLTF
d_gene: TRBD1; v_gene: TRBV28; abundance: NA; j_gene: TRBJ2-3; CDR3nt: TGTGCCAGCAGGACCGACAGGGACAGCACAGATACGCAGTATTTT; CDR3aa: CASRTDRDSTDTQYF
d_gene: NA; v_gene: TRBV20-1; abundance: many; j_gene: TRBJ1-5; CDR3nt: TGCAGTGCTTCGGATGGTCAGCCCCAGCATTTT; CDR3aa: CSASDGQPQHF
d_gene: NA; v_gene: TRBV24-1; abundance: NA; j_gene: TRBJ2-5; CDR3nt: TGTGCCACCAGTGATTTTCAAGGGGGCCAAGAGACCCAGTACTTC; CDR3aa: CATSDFQGGQETQYF
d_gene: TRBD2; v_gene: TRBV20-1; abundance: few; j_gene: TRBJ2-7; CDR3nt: TGCAGTGCTAGAGATGCCACTAGCGGCTCCTACGAGCAGTACTTC; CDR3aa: CSARDATSGSYEQYF
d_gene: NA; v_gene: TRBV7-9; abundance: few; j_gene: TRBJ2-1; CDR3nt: TGTGCCAGCAGCTTAGTTGCGCTGGTGAGCTCCTACAATGAGCAGTTCTTC; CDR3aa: CASSLVALVSSYNEQFF
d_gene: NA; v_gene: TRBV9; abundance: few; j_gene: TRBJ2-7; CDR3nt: TGTGCCAGCAGCGTAGCGCGGGAAGGTATCACGCAGTACTTC; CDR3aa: CASSVAREGITQYF
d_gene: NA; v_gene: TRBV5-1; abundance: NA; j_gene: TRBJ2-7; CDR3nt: TGCGCCAGCAGGATCGACCCCAACTACGAGCAGTACTTC; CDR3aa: CASRIDPNYEQYF
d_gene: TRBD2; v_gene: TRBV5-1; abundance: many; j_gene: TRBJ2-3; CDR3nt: TGTGCCAGCAGCTTAGTAGGGACTAGCGGCACAGATACGCAGTATTTT; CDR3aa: CASSLVGTSGTDTQYF
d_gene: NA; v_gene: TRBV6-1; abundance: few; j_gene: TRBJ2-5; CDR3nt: TGTGCCAGCAGTGAATCCTTTGTTGACGAAGAGACCCAGTACTTC; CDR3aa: CASSESFVDEETQYF
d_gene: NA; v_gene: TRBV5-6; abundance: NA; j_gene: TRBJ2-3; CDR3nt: TGTGCCAGCAGCTTGCCACGCGGGGACTCAGATACGCAGTATTTT; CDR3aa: CASSLPRGDSDTQYF
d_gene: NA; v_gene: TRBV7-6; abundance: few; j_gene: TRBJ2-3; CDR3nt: TGTGCCAGCAGCCGTCGTTGGCAGCGAGAAGATACGCAGTATTTT; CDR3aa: CASSRRWQREDTQYF
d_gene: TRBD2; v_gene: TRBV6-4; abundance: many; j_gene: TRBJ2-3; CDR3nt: TGTGCCAGCAGTGAGCGGGAGGCAGATACGCAGTATTTT; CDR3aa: CASSEREADTQYF
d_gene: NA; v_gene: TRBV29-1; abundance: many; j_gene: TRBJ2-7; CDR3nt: TGCAGCGTTGTGAGGGGTCCGTCCTACGAGCAGTACTTC; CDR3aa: CSVVRGPSYEQYF
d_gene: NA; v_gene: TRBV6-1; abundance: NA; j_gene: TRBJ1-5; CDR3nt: TGTGCCAGCAGCTGGATGGGGTCGGGGAGTCAGCCCCAGCATTTT; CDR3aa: CASSWMGSGSQPQHF
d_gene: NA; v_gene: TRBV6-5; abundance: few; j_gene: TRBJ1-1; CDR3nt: TGTGCCAGCAGTTTAGACCCCAACAGCCCCGCGAATGAAGCTTTCTTT; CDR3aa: CASSLDPNSPANEAFF
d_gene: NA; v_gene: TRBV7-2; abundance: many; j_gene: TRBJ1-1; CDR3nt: TGTGCCAGCAGGTTAGAAGGAACGGGGAACACTGAAGCTTTCTTT; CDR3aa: CASRLEGTGNTEAFF
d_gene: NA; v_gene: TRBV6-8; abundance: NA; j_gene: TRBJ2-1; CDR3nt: TGTGCCAGCACGCACCGTTCGGATGAGCAGTTCTTC; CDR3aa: CASTHRSDEQFF
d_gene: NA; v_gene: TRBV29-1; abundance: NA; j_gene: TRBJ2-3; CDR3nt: TGCAGCGTTGACGGGGGAAGTGGGGGAGATACGCAGTATTTT; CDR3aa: CSVDGGSGGDTQYF
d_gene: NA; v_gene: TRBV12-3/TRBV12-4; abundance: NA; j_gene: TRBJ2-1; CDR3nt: TGTGCCAGCAGCCGTTTTCAGAGCTCCTACAATGAGCAGTTCTTC; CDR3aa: CASSRFQSSYNEQFF
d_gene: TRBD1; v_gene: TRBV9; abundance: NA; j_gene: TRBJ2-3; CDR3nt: TGTGCCAGCAGCACAGGACAGGCGGAAGATACGCAGTATTTT; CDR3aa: CASSTGQAEDTQYF